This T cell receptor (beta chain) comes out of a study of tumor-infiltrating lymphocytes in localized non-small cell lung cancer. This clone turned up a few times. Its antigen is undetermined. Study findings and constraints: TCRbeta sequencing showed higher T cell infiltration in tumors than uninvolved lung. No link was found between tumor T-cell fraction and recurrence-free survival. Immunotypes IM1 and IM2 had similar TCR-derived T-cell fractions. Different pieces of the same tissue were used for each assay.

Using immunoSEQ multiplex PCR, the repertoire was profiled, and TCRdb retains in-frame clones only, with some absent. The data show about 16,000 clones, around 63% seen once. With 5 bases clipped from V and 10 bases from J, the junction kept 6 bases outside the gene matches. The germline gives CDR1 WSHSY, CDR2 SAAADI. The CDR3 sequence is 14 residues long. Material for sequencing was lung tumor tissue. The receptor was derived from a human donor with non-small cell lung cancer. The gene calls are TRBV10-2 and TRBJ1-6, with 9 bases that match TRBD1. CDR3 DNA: TGCGCCAGCAGTTTCGACAGGGGGGGATCACCCCTCCACTTT. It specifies CASSFDRGGSPLHF.